This passage covers 19 T cell receptor beta chains from one sample sequenced in a study of CD8 T cells in Susac syndrome. Roughly 0.45 to 1 ug RNA was reverse transcribed with random hexamers. TCRdb re-called the immunoSEQ multiplex PCR reads with MiXCR, one entry per CDR3 protein. The table lists about 400,000 distinct CDR3 sequences, more than 80% of them singletons. The sequenced sample was CD8+ T cells from PBMCs. The receptor set was obtained from a human donor with multiple sclerosis.

CDR3 sequence: CASSGGRETQYF. CDR3 nucleotide sequence: TGTGCCAGCAGCGGGGGGAGGGAGACCCAGTACTTC. The chain couples TRBV5-5 to TRBJ2-5, with a weak D call TRBD2 (6 bases). Trimming took 4 bases from V and 5 from J, leaving 9 bases between them. CDR3 length: 12 amino acids. Germline V CDR1 and CDR2: SGHKS, YYEKEE (reference sequence).

V is TRBV28 and J is TRBJ2-1; 7 positions match TRBD1. With 6 bases clipped from V and 4 bases from J, the junction kept 6 bases outside the gene matches. From germline, CDR1 is MDHEN and CDR2 SYDVKM. The CDR3 has 14 amino acids. The CDR3 loop reads CASRPGQIYNEQFF. The CDR3 nucleotides are TGTGCCAGCAGACCGGGACAGATTTACAATGAGCAGTTCTTC.

The genes are TRBV7-9 and TRBJ2-5; no clear D gene. V dropped 5 bases and J dropped 2 bases, with 3 bases sitting between them. The CDR3 runs to 11 residues. Germline assignment: CDR1 SEHNR and CDR2 FQNEAQ (reference sequence). The CDR3 loop is CASSAQETQYF. The DNA for the CDR3 is TGTGCCAGCAGCGCGCAAGAGACCCAGTACTTC.

The genes are TRBV10-2 and TRBJ2-1; 9 positions agree with TRBD1. Trimming took 4 bases from V and 6 from J; bases not matched to a gene: 19. The germline V gene encodes CDR1 WSHSY and CDR2 SAAADI. The CDR3 totals 19 residues. This CDR3 is CASSGGMTGGLSIFNEQFF. As DNA, the CDR3 is TGCGCCAGCAGTGGGGGGATGACAGGGGGTCTTTCTATCTTCAATGAGCAGTTCTTC.

J is TRBJ1-1 and V is TRBV5-6; D is uncertain. CDR1 is SGHDT, CDR2 YYEEEE, per germline. CDR3 length equals 17 residues. V was clipped by 4 bases and J by 1 base, with 20 bases between them. The CDR3 sequence is CASSTSVFTQENTEAFF. The DNA for the CDR3 is TGTGCCAGCAGCACCTCAGTCTTCACCCAAGAGAACACTGAAGCTTTCTTT. Variable domain in full (rest from reference TRBV5-6 and TRBJ1-1): DAGVTQSPTHLIKTRGQQVTLRCSPKSGHDTVSWYQQALGQGPQFIFQYYEEEERQRGNFPDRFSGHQFPNYSSELNVNALLLGDSALYLCASSTSVFTQENTEAFFGQGTRLTVV.

This clonotype was counted only a few times. The chain links TRBV7-9 to TRBJ2-5; D not certain. This CDR3 contains 14 residues. Trimming removed 2 bases from V and 0 bases from J, with 7 bases in between. Germline assignment: CDR1 SEHNR and CDR2 FQNEAQ (reference sequence). CDR3 sequence: CASSLWKYQETQYF. CDR3 DNA sequence: TGTGCCAGCAGCTTATGGAAGTACCAAGAGACCCAGTACTTC.

The CDR3 region is CASSLSDREPYEQYF. CDR3 sequence (DNA): TGTGCCAGCAGCTTGAGCGACAGGGAACCCTACGAGCAGTACTTC. V is TRBV7-3 and J is TRBJ2-7; 7 bases map to TRBD1. After removal of 3 bases from V and 2 bases from J, the junction contained 7 bases not matched to a gene. CDR1 and CDR2 from the germline V gene are SGHTA and FQGTGA. There are 15 residues in the CDR3. Full variable domain (missing parts from reference TRBV7-3 and TRBJ2-7): GAGVSQTPSNKVTEKGKYVELRCDPISGHTALYWYRQSLGQGPEFLIYFQGTGAADDSGLPNDRFFAVRPEGSVSTLKIQRTERGDSAVYLCASSLSDREPYEQYFGPGTRLTVT.

The genes are TRBV5-1 and TRBJ2-3; the match to TRBD2 covers 7 bases. This CDR3 spans 14 amino acids. After removal of 2 bases from V and 4 bases from J, the junction contained 4 bases not matched to a gene. The germline gives CDR1 SGHRS, CDR2 YFSETQ. Here the CDR3 reads CASSLSLAADTQYF. DNA for the CDR3: TGCGCCAGCAGCTTATCTCTAGCGGCAGATACGCAGTATTTT.

This clonotype has just a few counts. The chain has TRBV30 and TRBJ2-7, with D uncertain. Trimming removed 2 bases from V and 6 bases from J, with 17 bases in between. This CDR3 is built from 14 residues. From germline, CDR1 is GTSNPN and CDR2 SVGIG (reference sequence). This CDR3 is CAWSPIIRPGEQYF. CDR3 DNA sequence: TGTGCCTGGAGTCCAATTATAAGACCAGGCGAGCAGTACTTC. Supplemented by reference TRBV30 and TRBJ2-7, the full variable domain reads SQTIHQWPATLVQPVGSPLSLECTVEGTSNPNLYWYRQAAGRGLQLLFYSVGIGQISSEVPQNLSASRPQDRQFILSSKKLLLSDSGFYLCAWSPIIRPGEQYFGPGTRLTVT.

The chain is built from TRBV25-1 and TRBJ1-1; D gene ambiguous. V was cut by 11 bases and J by 4 bases, with 8 bases left in between. Per germline, CDR1 MGHDK and CDR2 SYGVNS. The CDR3 length is 10 residues. The CDR3 sequence: CASRSTEAFF. The CDR3 DNA sequence: TGTGCCTCTCGGAGCACTGAAGCTTTCTTT.

The V gene is TRBV6-5, the J gene TRBJ1-2; D call uncertain. The V gene's germline CDR1 is MNHEY and CDR2 SVGAGI. CDR3 length equals 16 residues. V lost 0 bases to trimming and J lost 6 bases, with 17 bases between them. CDR3 sequence reads: CASSYSRNSYIDGYTF. The CDR3 coding sequence is TGTGCCAGCAGTTACTCGAGGAACAGCTACATTGATGGCTACACCTTC.

The genes are TRBV2 and TRBJ1-4; the D gene is possibly TRBD1 (5 bases). Trimming removed 10 bases at V and 5 bases at J, with 14 bases between. The CDR3 is 13 amino acids. Germline assignment: CDR1 SNHLY and CDR2 FYNNEI. Here the CDR3 reads CATPLRANEKLFF. The CDR3 region has the DNA TGTGCCACCCCCCTCAGGGCCAATGAAAAACTGTTTTTT.

This clonotype was found a few times. The genes are TRBV5-1 and TRBJ1-1; 8 nucleotides align to TRBD1. The V gene's germline CDR1 is SGHRS and CDR2 YFSETQ. The CDR3 contains 16 residues. The ends lost 5 bases at V and 0 bases at J; junction bases unmatched: 9. The CDR3 protein is CASRKRTGIMNTEAFF. Here the CDR3 DNA reads TGCGCCAGCAGGAAAAGGACAGGGATCATGAACACTGAAGCTTTCTTT.

V is TRBV6-7 and J is TRBJ2-7; D might be TRBD1 (7 bases). TRBV6-7 is an ORF for which the function is uncertain. The CDR3 contains 16 residues. V gave up 1 base and J gave up 1 base, with 14 bases separating them. As DNA, the CDR3 is TGTGCCAGCAGTTACTGTGCGGGGACAGAATCCTACGAGCAGTACTTC. As protein: CASSYCAGTESYEQYF.

This chain links TRBV28 with TRBJ2-7; D is unresolved. The CDR3 has 11 amino acids. Germline V gene data show CDR1 as MDHEN and CDR2 as SYDVKM. V was clipped by 3 bases and J by 6 bases, with 6 bases between them. The CDR3 coding sequence is TGTGCCAGCAGTTTCCACGTCGAGCAGTACTTC. Protein: CASSFHVEQYF. The full variable domain, completed using reference TRBV28 and TRBJ2-7, is DVKVTQSSRYLVKRTGEKVFLECVQDMDHENMFWYRQDPGLGLRLIYFSYDVKMKEKGDIPEGYSVSREKKERFSLILESASTNQTSMYLCASSFHVEQYFGPGTRLTVT.

The gene calls are TRBV30 and TRBJ1-2, with D perhaps matching TRBD1 (6 bases). V was clipped by 5 bases and J by 2 bases, with 21 bases between them. CDR1 GTSNPN and CDR2 SVGIG come from the germline V gene (reference sequence). The CDR3 contains 16 residues. CDR3 in amino acids: CAWGETGIRLNYGYTF. The DNA for the CDR3 is TGTGCCTGGGGAGAAACAGGGATTAGGTTGAACTATGGCTACACCTTC.

The chain carries TRBV27 and TRBJ2-3, with TRBD2 matching 9 bases. This CDR3 contains 15 residues. Germline loops: CDR1 MNHEY, CDR2 SMNVEV (reference sequence). Trimming removed 6 bases from V and 4 bases from J; junction bases left unmatched: 8. CDR3 nucleotides: TGTGCCAGCAGCGGGACTAGCCGGAGATCAGATACGCAGTATTTT. Translation gives CASSGTSRRSDTQYF.

V usage is TRBV11-2 and J usage is TRBJ2-7, with a tentative D call TRBD2 (5 bases). Germline V gene sequence: CDR1 SGHAT, CDR2 FQNNGV. V lost 1 base and J lost 0, with 16 bases in between. The CDR3 is 17 amino acids. CDR3 DNA: TGTGCCAGCAGCTTAGGATTCGAAGAGGGCCCCTCCTACGAGCAGTACTTC. Translating gives CASSLGFEEGPSYEQYF.

The chain employs TRBV27 and TRBJ2-7, with D unclear. V was pared by 6 bases and J by 2 bases, with 17 bases between. Germline-derived CDR1 and CDR2 are MNHEY and SMNVEV (reference sequence). The CDR3 runs to 15 residues. The CDR3 sequence: CASSPNPTPTYEQYF. CDR3 in DNA: TGTGCCAGCAGCCCCAACCCCACTCCTACCTACGAGCAGTACTTC.